These 25 T cell receptor beta chains were all obtained from the same sample, sequenced in a study of blood T cell repertoires in COVID-19. The data were produced by immunoSEQ multiplex PCR, yet TCRdb's version contains in-frame clones alone and is incomplete. The sample carries approximately 210,000 clones, approximately 84% recorded once. Source material: peripheral blood. Every receptor here comes from a woman aged 45-60 years with active or convalescent COVID-19.

The chain combines TRBV2 with TRBJ1-3; 8 bases align to TRBD1. The V and J ends lost 5 bases and 0 bases, in that order; junction bases with no gene match: 6. Germline values: CDR1 SNHLY, CDR2 FYNNEI. CDR3 length equals 16 residues. The chain's CDR3 is CASSFAGGLSGNTIYF. The CDR3 bases are TGTGCCAGCAGTTTTGCAGGGGGCCTCTCTGGAAACACCATATATTTT.

The V and J genes are TRBV5-4 and TRBJ1-1; unclear D gene. Germline-derived CDR1 and CDR2 are SGHNT and YYREEE (reference sequence). CDR3 length equals 12 residues. The V end lost 4 bases, the J end lost 4 bases, and 8 bases lay between the germline ends. The chain's CDR3 is CASSRVGTEAFF. In DNA form, the CDR3 reads TGTGCCAGCAGCCGGGTTGGCACTGAAGCTTTCTTT.

This clone was detected only once. The CDR3 here is CAISGLAGEGASYEQYF. CDR3 sequence (DNA): TGTGCCATCAGTGGACTAGCGGGAGAGGGGGCATCCTACGAGCAGTACTTC. V usage is TRBV10-3 and J usage is TRBJ2-7, with 12 nucleotides matching TRBD2. Per the germline V gene, CDR1 is ENHRY and CDR2 is SYGVKD. Germline trimming cut 4 bases from V and 1 base from J; bases unmatched to any gene: 8. CDR3 size: 17 residues.

This clone was seen a single time. In nucleotides, the CDR3 is TGTGCCAGCAGTGAACAGCGGGCGCTCTCTGGGGCCAACGTCCTGACTTTC. This sequence encodes CASSEQRALSGANVLTF. The gene calls are TRBV6-1 and TRBJ2-6, with D tentatively TRBD2 (6 bases). Trimming left V 2 bases short and J 0 bases short, with 11 bases between. Germline loops: CDR1 MNHNS, CDR2 SASEGT. The CDR3 has 17 residues.

This chain joins TRBV18 and TRBJ2-7; a possible D gene is TRBD2 (6 bases). The ends were cut back, 6 bases at V and 3 bases at J, with 12 bases in the middle. CDR1 KGHSH and CDR2 LQKENI come from the germline V gene. The CDR3 covers 13 residues. This CDR3 reads CASSSLGGYEQYF. The CDR3 coding sequence is TGTGCCAGCTCTAGTTTGGGGGGCTACGAGCAGTACTTC.

The rearrangement uses TRBV5-1 and TRBJ1-1; no clear D. Germline CDR1 and CDR2: SGHRS and YFSETQ. CDR3 length: 13 amino acids. The germline V and J ends were trimmed by 2 bases and 1 base, with 6 bases remaining between them. The CDR3 DNA is TGCGCCAGCAGCTTCGGTGGGAACACTGAAGCTTTCTTT. Protein product: CASSFGGNTEAFF.

In its sample, this clone was seen a few times. CDR3 nucleotide sequence: TGTGCCAGCAGCCGAACCGGGACTGTCCACACCGGGGAGCTGTTTTTT. Amino acids: CASSRTGTVHTGELFF. The chain carries TRBV7-9 and TRBJ2-2, with D maybe TRBD2 (6 bases). The CDR3 contains 16 residues. The germline CDR1 and CDR2 sequences are SEHNR and FQNEAQ (reference sequence). Deletions cut 5 bases from V and 3 bases from J, with 16 bases between.

The rearrangement links TRBV11-2 to TRBJ1-1; TRBD1 might be the D (5 bases). With 2 bases removed from V and 0 bases from J, the gap between germline ends came to 13 bases. Germline V CDR1 and CDR2: SGHAT, FQNNGV. This CDR3 is built from 16 residues. The CDR3 is CASSLRMDTMNTEAFF. The DNA of the CDR3 is TGTGCCAGCAGCTTAAGAATGGACACTATGAACACTGAAGCTTTCTTT.

The J gene is TRBJ2-2, the V gene TRBV7-9; 10 bases are a match to TRBD2. Trimming at V came to 5 bases and at J to 4 bases, leaving 4 bases not matched to a gene. This CDR3 has 15 amino acids. Per the germline V gene, CDR1 is SEHNR and CDR2 is FQNEAQ (reference sequence). The CDR3 loop reads CASSVGTSATGELFF. The CDR3 DNA is TGTGCCAGCAGCGTGGGGACTAGCGCCACCGGGGAGCTGTTTTTT.

This chain uses TRBV29-1 with TRBJ2-2, with D possibly TRBD2 on 5 matching bases. Germline V gives CDR1 SQVTM, CDR2 ANQGSEA. This CDR3 has 14 residues. Trimming cost V 7 bases and J 3 bases, with 15 bases left between them. Written as DNA, the CDR3 is TGCAGCGCTGGACTGAGGGAACACACCGGGGAGCTGTTTTTT. Protein sequence: CSAGLREHTGELFF.

The chain has TRBV2 and TRBJ2-2, with D maybe TRBD1 (5 bases). Germline-derived CDR1 and CDR2 are SNHLY and FYNNEI. The CDR3 length is 14 residues. The V end lost 7 bases, the J end lost 2 bases, and 11 bases lay between the germline ends. The CDR3 is CASNPGLNTGELFF. As DNA, the CDR3 is TGTGCCAGCAACCCAGGGCTAAACACCGGGGAGCTGTTTTTT.

The V gene is TRBV6-1, the J gene TRBJ2-7; D ambiguous. The V and J ends lost 2 bases and 7 bases respectively, with 9 bases between them. CDR1 MNHNS and CDR2 SASEGT come from the germline V gene. The CDR3 extends over 12 amino acids. The CDR3 DNA is TGTGCCAGCAGTGAAAATTTCGGGGAGCAGTACTTC. This encodes CASSENFGEQYF.

The chain recombines TRBV10-1 with TRBJ1-3; D may be TRBD1 (5 bases). CDR3 size: 14 residues. The V end lost 7 bases, the J end lost 0 bases, and 10 bases lay between the germline ends. Germline V CDR1 and CDR2: WNHNN, SYGVQD (reference sequence). CDR3 DNA sequence: TGCGCCAGCAATTTGGACACCTCTGGAAACACCATATATTTT. This codes for CASNLDTSGNTIYF.

The chain recombines TRBV27 with TRBJ2-2; possibly TRBD1 for D (5 bases). Per the germline V gene, CDR1 is MNHEY and CDR2 is SMNVEV (reference sequence). The CDR3 covers 15 residues. Trimming pared 1 base from V and 3 bases from J, leaving 9 bases between. The CDR3 region is CASSLLGVYTGELFF. The CDR3 DNA reads as TGTGCCAGCAGTTTATTAGGGGTTTACACCGGGGAGCTGTTTTTT.

The J gene is TRBJ1-6, the V gene TRBV9, with unresolved D. This CDR3 comprises 15 residues. V was trimmed by 3 bases and J by 9 bases, leaving 16 bases between them. Germline values: CDR1 SGDLS, CDR2 YYNGEE. The CDR3 is CASSAGLSVGSPLHF. The CDR3 DNA sequence: TGTGCCAGCAGCGCCGGACTTAGCGTGGGTTCACCCCTCCACTTT.

The chain has TRBV28 and TRBJ2-7, with D possibly being TRBD1 (5 bases). This CDR3 is built from 13 residues. V gave up 5 bases and J gave up 5 bases, with 13 bases separating them. The germline V gene encodes CDR1 MDHEN and CDR2 SYDVKM. CDR3 coding DNA: TGTGCCAGCAGTACAGGACCCCGTGACGAGCAGTACTTC. This codes for CASSTGPRDEQYF.

V usage is TRBV3-1 (or the pseudogene TRBV3-2) and J usage is TRBJ1-3; D remains ambiguous. The V end was cut by 4 bases, the J end by 2 bases, with 6 bases between. This CDR3 has 13 residues. From germline, CDR1 is LGHDT and CDR2 YNNKEL (reference sequence). The chain's CDR3 is CASSPDAGNTIYF. The DNA for the CDR3 is TGTGCCAGCAGCCCAGACGCTGGAAACACCATATATTTT.

The chain employs TRBV18 and TRBJ2-2, with 11 bases that match TRBD1. Per germline, CDR1 KGHSH and CDR2 LQKENI. This CDR3 region has 15 residues. The V and J ends lost 2 bases and 6 bases, in that order; junction bases with no gene match: 2. CDR3 nucleotides: TGTGCCAGCTCACCATGGACAGGGGGCGCCGGGGAGCTGTTTTTT. Amino acid sequence: CASSPWTGGAGELFF.

V is TRBV5-6 and J is TRBJ1-5; 7 positions match TRBD1. The CDR3 covers 15 residues. Germline V lookup: CDR1 SGHDT, CDR2 YYEEEE. With 3 bases clipped from V and 4 bases from J, the junction kept 7 bases outside the gene matches. CDR3 in amino acids: CASSSVGTVNQPQHF. CDR3 bases: TGTGCCAGCAGCTCGGTCGGGACAGTTAATCAGCCCCAGCATTTT.

Only a few counts were recorded for this clone. The chain uses TRBV12-3 or TRBV12-4 and TRBJ1-2, with 7 bases aligning to TRBD1. With V trimmed by 6 bases and J by 11 bases, 9 bases remained unmatched. CDR3 size: 12 residues. The CDR3 spells CASSYTDRDYTF. CDR3 sequence (DNA): TGTGCCAGCAGCTACACTGACAGGGATTACACCTTC.

The rearrangement links TRBV10-3 to TRBJ1-1; perhaps TRBD1 as D (5 bases). The V end was cut by 2 bases, the J end by 3 bases, with 13 bases between. This CDR3 contains 15 residues. Germline V gene lookup returns CDR1 ENHRY and CDR2 SYGVKD. The CDR3 DNA sequence: TGTGCCATCAGTGAGAGGGGCAGGTGGGACACTGAAGCTTTCTTT. It codes for CAISERGRWDTEAFF.

The chain employs TRBV28 and TRBJ2-4, with 13 positions matching TRBD2. The CDR3 length is 18 residues. Trimming at V came to 4 bases and at J to 0 bases, leaving 6 bases not matched to a gene. Germline CDR1 and CDR2: MDHEN and SYDVKM. The CDR3 loop is CASSSIRTSGRAKNIQYF. CDR3 DNA: TGTGCCAGCAGTTCGATCCGGACTAGCGGGAGAGCCAAAAACATTCAGTACTTC. The full variable domain, in which reference TRBV28 and TRBJ2-4 provide the parts outside the CDR3, is DVKVTQSSRYLVKRTGEKVFLECVQDMDHENMFWYRQDPGLGLRLIYFSYDVKMKEKGDIPEGYSVSREKKERFSLILESASTNQTSMYLCASSSIRTSGRAKNIQYFGAGTRLSVL.

This chain uses TRBV7-8 with TRBJ2-7; tentatively, D is TRBD1 (6 bases). CDR3 length: 16 residues. V lost 4 bases and J lost 3, with 19 bases in between. CDR1 and CDR2 (germline): SGHVS, FQNEAQ. For the CDR3, the DNA is TGTGCCAGCAGCTCGAACGGGCAGGGGTCCCTCTACGAGCAGTACGTC. Residues: CASSSNGQGSLYEQYV.

This sequence joins TRBV18 and TRBJ2-3; 9 bases fit TRBD2. This CDR3 comprises 17 residues. V gave up 0 bases and J gave up 5 bases; unmatched junction bases: 9. CDR1 is KGHSH and CDR2 is LQKENI in the germline V gene. Here the CDR3 reads CASSPPGSGRVRDTQYF. The CDR3 DNA sequence: TGTGCCAGCTCACCACCGGGTAGCGGGAGAGTACGAGATACGCAGTATTTT.

The chain couples TRBV29-1 to TRBJ2-2; the match to TRBD2 covers 13 bases. From germline, CDR1 is SQVTM and CDR2 ANQGSEA. This CDR3 is built from 16 residues. Trimming took 2 bases from V and 4 from J; bases not matched to a gene: 4. The CDR3 is CSVETGLAGPTGELFF. The CDR3 nucleotides read TGCAGCGTTGAAACGGGACTAGCGGGGCCCACCGGGGAGCTGTTTTTT.